These T cell receptor beta chains were read from a single sample in a study of T cells in Graves' hyperthyroidism and ophthalmopathy. TCRdb fed the multiplex PCR reads into MiXCR, producing one record per CDR3 protein. This sample has hundreds of thousands of distinct CDR3 sequences; 16% occur once, and the top ten carry under 20%. The sequenced sample consisted of blood. Source of these receptors: a woman younger than 30 with Graves' hyperthyroidism. CDR3s include the opening cysteine and the closing phenylalanine or tryptophan. The D gene is left open where the match is weak. The size field is filled for only some rows; it gives once, few, many or a size class.

>-|TRBJ2-7|TRBV12-3/TRBV12-4|few
CASSLETVALGLYEQYF
TGTGCCAGCAGTTTGGAGACTGTAGCCCTTGGTTTGTACGAGCAGTACTTC
>TRBD1|TRBJ2-6|TRBV7-8|many
CASSLERDRVSGANVLTF
TGTGCCAGCAGCTTAGAACGGGACAGGGTCTCTGGGGCCAACGTCCTGACTTTC
>-|TRBJ2-1|TRBV19|-
CASSPRPDDEQFF
TGTGCCAGTAGTCCTCGGCCCGACGATGAGCAGTTCTTC
>-|TRBJ2-3|TRBV14|many
CASSQTGIADTQYF
TGTGCCAGCAGCCAAACAGGGATCGCAGATACGCAGTATTTT
>-|TRBJ1-4|TRBV27|-
CASSSGMLGGPNEKLFF
TGTGCCAGCAGTTCGGGGATGTTGGGCGGACCTAATGAAAAACTGTTTTTT
>TRBD1|TRBJ2-5|TRBV11-1|-
CASSLRRDRLQETQYF
TGCGCCAGCAGCTTGCGTCGGGACAGGCTCCAAGAGACCCAGTACTTC
>TRBD1|TRBJ2-1|TRBV7-3|many
CASSSRTGDDEQFF
TGTGCCAGCAGCTCCCGGACAGGGGACGATGAGCAGTTCTTC
>-|TRBJ2-2|TRBV12-3/TRBV12-4|-
CASTEGFAGTGELFF
TGTGCCAGCACGGAGGGGTTCGCGGGCACCGGGGAGCTGTTTTTT
>TRBD2|TRBJ2-7|TRBV18|few
CASSPNRAGGREQYF
TGTGCCAGCTCACCGAATCGAGCGGGGGGTCGGGAGCAGTACTTC
>TRBD1|TRBJ1-2|TRBV20-1|many
CSATRTGGQGNYGYTF
TGCAGTGCTACGCGGACAGGGGGCCAGGGGAACTATGGCTACACCTTC
>TRBD2|TRBJ2-1|TRBV6-4|-
CASSDSRGSSYNEQFF
TGTGCCAGCAGTGACTCGCGGGGGAGCTCCTACAATGAGCAGTTCTTC
>-|TRBJ2-5|TRBV20-1|-
CSAGDRDTPQETQYF
TGCAGTGCTGGTGACAGAGACACTCCCCAAGAGACCCAGTACTTC
>-|TRBJ2-1|TRBV11-2|-
CASSLGIQGNEQFF
TGTGCCAGCAGCTTAGGGATACAGGGAAATGAGCAGTTCTTC
>-|TRBJ2-7|TRBV20-1|many
CSASLRTPYEQYF
TGCAGTGCTAGTTTAAGAACTCCCTACGAGCAGTACTTC
>TRBD2|TRBJ2-1|TRBV2|many
CASRQLAGGYNEQFF
TGTGCCAGCAGGCAGTTAGCGGGGGGGTACAATGAGCAGTTCTTC
>-|TRBJ2-7|TRBV12-3/TRBV12-4|many
CASSLGAPLVEQYF
TGTGCCAGCAGTTTAGGGGCCCCCCTCGTCGAGCAGTACTTC
>TRBD1|TRBJ1-5|TRBV5-1|few
CASSLGTGVSGNQPQHF
TGCGCCAGCAGCCTCGGGACAGGGGTTTCGGGGAATCAGCCCCAGCATTTT
>-|TRBJ1-2|TRBV6-1|few
CASSRPEGSPHYGYTF
TGTGCCAGCAGTCGTCCGGAGGGGTCCCCTCACTATGGCTACACCTTC
>-|TRBJ1-6|TRBV20-1|-
CSASLTGGNSPLHF
TGCAGTGCTTCGTTAACGGGCGGTAATTCACCCCTCCACTTT
>-|TRBJ1-5|TRBV19|-
CASNLLDSYNQPQHF
TGTGCCAGTAATCTCTTAGACAGTTACAATCAGCCCCAGCATTTT
>TRBD1|TRBJ2-2|TRBV5-1|few
CASSFSGTVYTGELFF
TGCGCCAGCAGCTTCTCGGGGACAGTATACACCGGGGAGCTGTTTTTT
>-|TRBJ2-3|TRBV29-1|many
CSVVGSRKAKAQYF
TGCAGCGTTGTCGGGTCCCGAAAGGCTAAGGCGCAGTATTTT
>-|TRBJ2-7|TRBV6-1|few
CASTNRAGSYEQYF
TGTGCCAGCACCAATCGGGCAGGCTCCTACGAGCAGTACTTC
>TRBD1|TRBJ1-5|TRBV20-1|many
CSARRPQGAILSYQPQHF
TGCAGTGCTAGAAGGCCGCAGGGGGCAATTTTGTCCTATCAGCCCCAGCATTTT
>TRBD2|TRBJ2-3|TRBV11-2|many
CASSFAGGRTDTQYF
TGTGCCAGCAGCTTCGCGGGAGGGCGCACAGATACGCAGTATTTT
>TRBD1|TRBJ1-2|TRBV6-2/TRBV6-3|-
CASSYCTGGHYGCTF
TGTGCCAGCAGTTACTGCACAGGGGGGCACTATGGCTGCACCTTC
>-|TRBJ1-5|TRBV6-5|few
CASSYSLSQPQHF
TGTGCCAGCAGTTACTCGTTATCTCAGCCCCAGCATTTT
>-|TRBJ2-3|TRBV6-1|few
CASSEEARFTDTQYF
TGTGCCAGCAGTGAAGAGGCTAGGTTCACAGATACGCAGTATTTT
>TRBD2|TRBJ2-1|TRBV7-9|many
CASSLQSLREGNEQFF
TGTGCCAGCAGCTTACAGTCGCTACGGGAGGGTAATGAGCAGTTCTTC
>-|TRBJ1-6|TRBV12-3/TRBV12-4|many
CASSFGGTSASPLHF
TGTGCCAGCAGTTTTGGGGGGACATCGGCATCACCCCTCCACTTT
>TRBD1|TRBJ1-6|TRBV2|-
CASSVDREGSPLHF
TGTGCCAGCAGTGTTGACAGGGAAGGTTCACCCCTCCACTTT
>-|TRBJ1-2|TRBV5-1|many
CASSLEPTYGYTF
TGCGCCAGCAGCTTGGAACCTACCTATGGCTACACCTTC
>-|TRBJ2-5|TRBV7-9|few
CASSPGSIKATRETQYF
TGTGCCAGCAGCCCGGGAAGTATCAAAGCCACCCGAGAGACCCAGTACTTC
>-|TRBJ1-4|TRBV10-3|-
CAISDLKGEKLFF
TGTGCCATCAGTGATCTAAAAGGAGAAAAACTGTTTTTT
>-|TRBJ1-5|TRBV6-2/TRBV6-3|many
CASSPRGFEQPQHF
TGTGCCAGCAGCCCCAGGGGTTTCGAGCAGCCCCAGCATTTT
>-|TRBJ1-2|TRBV5-1|-
CASSLASNGYTF
TGCGCCAGCAGCTTGGCCTCTAATGGCTACACCTTC
>TRBD2|TRBJ2-1|TRBV24-1|few
CATSVRLAGFVDEQFF
TGTGCCACCAGTGTCCGACTAGCGGGGTTTGTCGATGAGCAGTTCTTC
>-|TRBJ1-5|TRBV28|-
CTSSSPGNQPQHF
TGTACCAGCAGTTCCCCCGGCAATCAGCCCCAGCATTTT
>TRBD2|TRBJ2-7|TRBV20-1|many
CSAQTSGTYEQYF
TGCAGTGCGCAGACTAGCGGCACCTACGAGCAGTACTTC
>-|TRBJ1-1|TRBV7-2|many
CASSLGTRTEAFF
TGTGCCAGCAGCTTAGGGACAAGAACTGAAGCTTTCTTT
>-|TRBJ2-1|TRBV6-1|-
CASRPPTVNEQFF
TGTGCCAGCAGACCCCCGACAGTCAATGAGCAGTTCTTC
>-|TRBJ1-6|TRBV4-3|-
CASSPTTVSNSPLHF
TGCGCCAGCAGCCCCACGACAGTCTCTAATTCACCCCTCCACTTT
>TRBD1|TRBJ2-4|TRBV19|-
CASSRQGETKNIQYF
TGTGCCAGTAGCCGACAGGGGGAAACCAAAAACATTCAGTACTTC
>-|TRBJ2-5|TRBV6-2/TRBV6-3|many
CASSPHGALAETQYF
TGTGCCAGCAGTCCCCACGGCGCCTTGGCAGAGACCCAGTACTTC
>-|TRBJ2-5|TRBV12-3/TRBV12-4|many
CASSFGTPETQYF
TGTGCCAGCAGTTTCGGGACTCCAGAGACCCAGTACTTC
>-|TRBJ1-6|TRBV19|-
CASMAEGISYNSPLHF
TGTGCCAGTATGGCCGAGGGGATCTCCTATAATTCACCCCTCCACTTT
>-|TRBJ1-1|TRBV11-2|many
CASSLELRNTEAFF
TGTGCCAGCAGCTTAGAATTGAGGAACACTGAAGCTTTCTTT
>TRBD2|TRBJ2-1|TRBV2|-
CASSRTSGGAFIDEQFF
TGTGCCAGCAGTCGGACTAGCGGGGGGGCCTTCATCGATGAGCAGTTCTTC
>-|TRBJ2-5|TRBV5-1|-
CASRRQTGFQETQYF
TGCGCCAGCAGACGCCAGACGGGATTCCAAGAGACCCAGTACTTC
>-|TRBJ2-2|TRBV19|many
CASSIGTANTGELFF
TGTGCCAGTAGTATAGGGACAGCGAACACCGGGGAGCTGTTTTTT
>-|TRBJ1-2|TRBV12-3/TRBV12-4|few
CASSLSLRQNGYTF
TGTGCCAGCAGTTTATCCCTTAGGCAGAATGGCTACACCTTC
>-|TRBJ2-3|TRBV5-1|many
CASSRTSPSDTQYF
TGCGCCAGCAGCCGAACTAGCCCATCCGATACGCAGTATTTT
>-|TRBJ2-1|TRBV5-1|many
CASSLRGRGAYNEQFF
TGCGCCAGCAGCTTGAGGGGCAGGGGCGCCTACAATGAGCAGTTCTTC
>TRBD2|TRBJ2-7|TRBV5-1|-
CASTPSGSYEQYF
TGCGCCAGCACCCCTAGCGGGAGCTACGAGCAGTACTTC
>-|TRBJ1-6|TRBV3-1|many
CASSQGAAVSPLHF
TGTGCCAGCAGCCAAGGAGCGGCCGTCTCACCCCTCCACTTT
>-|TRBJ1-5|TRBV12-3/TRBV12-4|many
CASTPDGPQHF
TGTGCCAGCACCCCTGACGGGCCCCAGCATTTT
>-|TRBJ1-5|TRBV24-1|-
CATSSSNQPQHF
TGTGCCACCAGTTCCAGCAATCAGCCCCAGCATTTT